This TCR beta chain is from a study of blood T cell repertoires in COVID-19. About the research overall: Specimens from acute and convalescent COVID-19 originated in the United States, Italy and Spain.

This CDR3 has 15 amino acids. J gave up 5 bases and V 2 bases, and 5 bases lay outside the gene matches. Germline CDR1 is SGHRS and CDR2 is YFSETQ. Participant reports of clinical history set cohort assignment. The study counted Cohort 3 donors as recovered given two negative PCRs, clearance, or symptom resolution. Repertoires were generated with immunoSEQ multiplex PCR, while TCRdb's copy carries only in-frame clones and drops some. Here the sample spans about 140,000 clones, about 79% being singletons. Sequencing was carried out using PBMCs or T cells enriched from blood (not recorded which). The J gene is TRBJ2-3, the V gene TRBV5-1, with 10 bases lining up with TRBD1. The clonotype was recovered from a woman aged 45 to 65 who had recovered from COVID-19. As DNA, the CDR3 is TGCGCCAGCAGCTTAGGGACAGGGGTTAAAGATACGCAGTATTTT. Translation: CASSLGTGVKDTQYF.